These 25 T cell receptor beta chains share one sample of origin, sequenced in a study of cytomegalovirus exposure and HLA in healthy donors. The PCR employed 60 Vbeta primers together with 13 Jbeta primers. Measured with immunoSEQ multiplex PCR; TCRdb has only the in-frame clones, and not every one. Found here are approximately 170,000 clones, about 85% of them singletons; the top ten hold 1%. Source material: PBMCs. The receptors shown here come from a boy between 2 and 10 years old in good health and CMV-seronegative.

The chain joins TRBV6-1 to TRBJ1-3; D gene ambiguous. The CDR3 totals 15 residues. Trimming took 1 base from V and 0 from J, leaving 7 bases between them. Germline CDR1 MNHNS, CDR2 SASEGT. The CDR3 is CASSEDGYSGNTIYF. Written as DNA, the CDR3 is TGTGCCAGCAGTGAAGACGGGTACTCTGGAAACACCATATATTTT.

Turning to this clone: Other nucleotide sequences in the sample specify the same CDR3. This chain connects TRBV9 to TRBJ2-7, with a possible D match to TRBD2 (6 bases). V dropped 3 bases and J dropped 4 bases, with 11 bases sitting between them. The CDR3 contains 13 residues. From germline, CDR1 is SGDLS and CDR2 YYNGEE. The CDR3 reads CASSEGGGYEQYF. The CDR3 region has the DNA TGTGCCAGCAGCGAGGGAGGAGGGTACGAGCAGTACTTC.

The genes are TRBV7-9 and TRBJ2-3, with TRBD1 as a possible D gene (5 bases). The CDR3 runs to 15 residues. The V end was cut by 4 bases, the J end by 5 bases, with 16 bases between. Looked up from germline, CDR1 is SEHNR and CDR2 is FQNEAQ (reference sequence). CDR3 coding DNA: TGTGCCAGCAGCTCGTTGACAGAGATCATAGATACGCAGTATTTT. Protein: CASSSLTEIIDTQYF. The variable domain in full, with the rest retrieved from reference TRBV7-9 and TRBJ2-3, is DTGVSQNPRHKITKRGQNVTFRCDPISEHNRLYWYRQTLGQGPEFLTYFQNEAQLEKSRLLSDRFSAERPKGSFSTLEIQRTEQGDSAMYLCASSSLTEIIDTQYFGPGTRLTVL.

V and J are TRBV9 and TRBJ1-5, with D uncertain. V was trimmed by 4 bases and J by 6 bases, leaving 14 bases between them. Germline assignment: CDR1 SGDLS and CDR2 YYNGEE. The CDR3 is made up of 14 amino acids. Here the CDR3 reads CASSPRKGAQPQHF. In DNA, the CDR3 is TGTGCCAGCAGCCCAAGAAAGGGAGCTCAGCCCCAGCATTTT.

The chain carries TRBV5-1 and TRBJ2-7; D is perhaps TRBD2 (5 bases). The CDR3 runs to 14 residues. The germline V and J ends were trimmed by 4 bases and 4 bases, with 15 bases remaining between them. CDR1 SGHRS and CDR2 YFSETQ come from the germline V gene. CDR3 loop: CASSTGNSRYEQYF. The CDR3 region has the DNA TGCGCCAGCAGCACCGGGAATTCTAGGTACGAGCAGTACTTC.

V gene TRBV28 combines with J gene TRBJ2-7, with 9 bases lining up with TRBD1. The CDR3 covers 14 residues. The germline V gene has CDR1 MDHEN and CDR2 SYDVKM. J gave up 3 bases and V 8 bases, and 8 bases lay outside the gene matches. The CDR3 region has the DNA TGTGCCAGCTTCCCTGGGGGACAGGGCTACGAGCAGTACTTC. Translation gives CASFPGGQGYEQYF.

This chain joins TRBV15 and TRBJ2-2; 9 bases fit TRBD2. Germline CDR1 LNHNV, CDR2 YYDKDF (reference sequence). Trimming at V came to 4 bases and at J to 4 bases, leaving 4 bases not matched to a gene. The CDR3 runs to 15 residues. CDR3 nucleotides: TGTGCCACCAGCAAGAGCGGGGGGATCACCGGGGAGCTGTTTTTT. Its protein product is CATSKSGGITGELFF.

This clone was detected once. V is TRBV28 and J is TRBJ1-1; D might be TRBD1 (6 bases). The germline V and J ends were trimmed by 5 bases and 0 bases, with 13 bases remaining between them. This CDR3 is 15 amino acids long. CDR1 and CDR2 from the germline V gene are MDHEN and SYDVKM. CDR3 DNA sequence: TGTGCCAGCAGTCCTTCGACAGGCGTGAACACTGAAGCTTTCTTT. Translating it yields CASSPSTGVNTEAFF.

This sequence joins TRBV7-8 and TRBJ2-1; the match to TRBD2 covers 11 bases. This CDR3 region has 17 residues. Germline CDR1 and CDR2: SGHVS and FQNEAQ. With V trimmed by 2 bases and J by 10 bases, 13 bases remained unmatched. The DNA for the CDR3 is TGTGCCAGCAGCTTACCCCGGTTAGCGGGAGGGTGGAAAGAGCAGTTCTTC. Amino acid sequence: CASSLPRLAGGWKEQFF.

This clone was picked up one time. The rearrangement links TRBV7-8 to TRBJ2-1; 9 bases match TRBD2. V shed 4 bases, J shed 8 bases, and the junction held 12 bases outside the gene matches. The CDR3 has 16 residues. Germline V CDR1 and CDR2: SGHVS, FQNEAQ. CDR3 amino acids: CASSSRALAGPDEQFF. CDR3 coding DNA: TGTGCCAGCAGCTCCCGCGCACTAGCGGGCCCCGATGAGCAGTTCTTC.

V is TRBV7-9 and J is TRBJ1-4, with 8 bases fitting TRBD1. The CDR3 contains 16 residues. Germline CDR1 and CDR2: SEHNR and FQNEAQ (reference sequence). The ends lost 1 base at V and 5 bases at J; junction bases unmatched: 6. CDR3: CASSLGGTGFNEKLFF. Written as DNA, the CDR3 is TGTGCCAGCAGCTTAGGCGGGACAGGATTCAATGAAAAACTGTTTTTT.

The chain couples TRBV5-4 to TRBJ2-1, with 13 bases that match TRBD2. Germline CDR1 SGHNT, CDR2 YYREEE (reference sequence). This CDR3 contains 18 residues. V trimming: 0 bases; J trimming: 3 bases; junction bases outside the gene matches: 6. CDR3 region: CASSLGGLAGLSYNEQFF. Written as DNA, the CDR3 is TGTGCCAGCAGCTTGGGGGGACTAGCGGGATTGAGCTACAATGAGCAGTTCTTC.

This clone was seen just once. This chain uses TRBV9 with TRBJ2-7; 9 nucleotides align to TRBD1. The CDR3 is 15 residues long. V lost 3 bases and J lost 4; bases outside the gene matches: 8. CDR1 and CDR2 from the germline V gene are SGDLS and YYNGEE. The CDR3, as DNA: TGTGCCAGCAGCGAGGGGCCGGGACAGGGTTACGAGCAGTACTTC. Its protein is CASSEGPGQGYEQYF.

This clone showed up just a few times. This rearrangement joins TRBV7-2 to TRBJ2-1, with D possibly being TRBD2 (6 bases). Germline CDR1 SGHTA, CDR2 FQGNSA. V was trimmed by 1 base and J by 2 bases, leaving 9 bases between them. The length of the CDR3 is 15 residues. The CDR3 bases are TGTGCCAGCAGCTTAGGACTAGGAGCCTACAATGAGCAGTTCTTC. As protein: CASSLGLGAYNEQFF.

J is TRBJ1-1 and V is TRBV16; 8 bases line up with TRBD1. With V trimmed by 4 bases and J by 0 bases, 4 bases remained unmatched. The CDR3 runs 15 residues. Germline CDR1 is KGHSY and CDR2 is FQNENV. The chain's CDR3 is CASSPRTGLNTEAFF. The CDR3 region has the DNA TGTGCCAGCAGCCCTCGGACAGGGTTGAACACTGAAGCTTTCTTT.

The chain carries TRBV30 and TRBJ1-2; possibly TRBD1 for D (6 bases). Between the trimmed V and J ends, which lost 0 bases and 11 bases, there was a span of 10 bases. The CDR3 contains 11 residues. Per germline, CDR1 GTSNPN and CDR2 SVGIG (reference sequence). In nucleotides, the CDR3 is TGTGCCTGGAGTGTAGCAGGGGCTTACACCTTC. Protein: CAWSVAGAYTF.

The V call is TRBV6-1, the J call TRBJ1-6; TRBD1 might be the D (5 bases). V was shortened by 7 bases and J by 3 bases, with 10 bases between the two germline ends. CDR3 size: 14 residues. Germline assignment: CDR1 MNHNS and CDR2 SASEGT. The CDR3 loop is CASNTGYYNSPLHF. The CDR3 nucleotides are TGTGCCAGCAATACAGGATACTATAATTCACCCCTCCACTTT.

The chain combines TRBV19 with TRBJ2-7; possibly TRBD1 for D (5 bases). The V gene's germline CDR1 is LNHDA and CDR2 SQIVND (reference sequence). V was cut by 5 bases and J by 2 bases, with 16 bases left in between. The CDR3 has 15 amino acids. The CDR3 DNA is TGTGCCAGTAGTTCAAGACAGTCCCTTACCTACGAGCAGTACTTC. Protein product: CASSSRQSLTYEQYF.

The V and J genes are TRBV4-1 and TRBJ1-3; TRBD1 is a possible D gene (5 bases). The germline gives CDR1 MGHRA, CDR2 YSYEKL. Trimming cost V 1 base and J 7 bases, with 17 bases left between them. This CDR3 has 16 amino acids. CDR3 loop: CASSQAGGTLRNTIYF. The CDR3 DNA reads as TGCGCCAGCAGCCAAGCCGGGGGTACTCTTAGGAACACCATATATTTT.

The rearrangement links TRBV11-2 to TRBJ2-2; D perhaps matches TRBD2 (6 bases). Trimming shortened V by 5 bases and J by 1 base, and 11 bases separated the two germline ends. This CDR3 has 15 amino acids. Germline V CDR1 and CDR2: SGHAT, FQNNGV. CDR3 nucleotides: TGTGCCAGCAGCCCCGGGACTTTGAACACCGGGGAGCTGTTTTTT. Translated, it gives CASSPGTLNTGELFF.

The table lists this clone with a few counts. The genes are TRBV10-3 and TRBJ2-7; TRBD1 is a possible D gene (6 bases). The CDR3 extends over 14 amino acids. V dropped 2 bases and J dropped 3 bases, with 11 bases sitting between them. The germline V gene has CDR1 ENHRY and CDR2 SYGVKD. The CDR3 DNA is TGTGCCATCAGTGAGACAGGGCTCCACTACGAGCAGTACGTC. Protein product: CAISETGLHYEQYV.

The chain couples TRBV28 to TRBJ2-3; 8 positions agree with TRBD2. Trimming took 4 bases from V and 4 from J; bases not matched to a gene: 13. The CDR3 loop spans 17 amino acids. The germline V gene encodes CDR1 MDHEN and CDR2 SYDVKM. The CDR3 spells CASSSSEVAGWADTQYF. CDR3 sequence (DNA): TGTGCCAGCAGTTCATCGGAGGTAGCGGGATGGGCAGATACGCAGTATTTT.

The chain couples TRBV28 to TRBJ1-2; no reliable D call. Germline loops: CDR1 MDHEN, CDR2 SYDVKM. The CDR3 loop spans 15 amino acids. The V gene lost 8 bases and the J gene lost 4 bases, with 20 bases spanning the gap. The CDR3 spells CASLKRRKLLYGYTF. Here the CDR3 DNA reads TGTGCCAGCCTAAAAAGGCGTAAACTACTCTATGGCTACACCTTC.

The chain joins TRBV5-1 to TRBJ2-2; 11 bases map to TRBD1. The germline CDR1 and CDR2 sequences are SGHRS and YFSETQ. This CDR3 comprises 16 residues. Trimming at V came to 4 bases and at J to 4 bases, leaving 6 bases not matched to a gene. CDR3 sequence reads: CASSVPGTGGTGELFF. The DNA of the CDR3 is TGCGCCAGCAGCGTTCCCGGGACAGGGGGCACCGGGGAGCTGTTTTTT.

The chain links TRBV27 to TRBJ2-5; D call uncertain. The CDR3 runs 13 residues. Per germline, CDR1 MNHEY and CDR2 SMNVEV (reference sequence). The V end was cut by 4 bases, the J end by 2 bases, with 8 bases between. This CDR3 reads CASSYGRQETQYF. The CDR3 DNA sequence: TGTGCCAGCAGTTACGGCAGGCAAGAGACCCAGTACTTC.